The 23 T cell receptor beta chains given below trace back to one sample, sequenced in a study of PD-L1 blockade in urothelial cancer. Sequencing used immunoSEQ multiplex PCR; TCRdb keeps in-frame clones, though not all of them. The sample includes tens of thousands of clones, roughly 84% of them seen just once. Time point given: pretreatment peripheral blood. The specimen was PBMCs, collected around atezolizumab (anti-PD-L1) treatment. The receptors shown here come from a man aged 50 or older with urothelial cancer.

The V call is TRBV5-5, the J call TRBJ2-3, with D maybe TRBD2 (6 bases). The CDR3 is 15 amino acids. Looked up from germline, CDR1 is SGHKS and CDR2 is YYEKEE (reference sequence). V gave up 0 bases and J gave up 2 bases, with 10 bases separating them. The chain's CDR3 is CASSLELALTDTQYF. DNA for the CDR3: TGTGCCAGCAGCTTGGAGCTAGCGCTCACAGATACGCAGTATTTT.

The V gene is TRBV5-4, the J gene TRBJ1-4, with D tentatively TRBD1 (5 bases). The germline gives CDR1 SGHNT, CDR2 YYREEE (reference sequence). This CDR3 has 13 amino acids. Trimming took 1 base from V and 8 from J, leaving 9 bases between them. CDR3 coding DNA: TGTGCCAGCAGCTTGCTGGGGGGAGAAAAACTGTTTTTT. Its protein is CASSLLGGEKLFF.

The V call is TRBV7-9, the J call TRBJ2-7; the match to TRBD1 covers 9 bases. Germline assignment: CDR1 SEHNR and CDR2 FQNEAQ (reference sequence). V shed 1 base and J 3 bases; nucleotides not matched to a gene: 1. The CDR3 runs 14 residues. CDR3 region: CASSLGDRDYEQYF. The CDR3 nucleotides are TGTGCCAGCAGCTTAGGGGACAGGGACTACGAGCAGTACTTC.

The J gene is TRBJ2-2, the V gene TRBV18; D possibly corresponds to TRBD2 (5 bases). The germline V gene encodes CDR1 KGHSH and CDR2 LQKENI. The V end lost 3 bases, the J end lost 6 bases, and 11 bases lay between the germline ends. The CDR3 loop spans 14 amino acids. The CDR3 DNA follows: TGTGCCAGCTCACCTCGCCCGGAGGCCGGGGAGCTGTTTTTT. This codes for CASSPRPEAGELFF. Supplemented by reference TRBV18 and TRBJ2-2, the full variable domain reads NAGVMQNPRHLVRRRGQEARLRCSPMKGHSHVYWYRQLPEEGLKFMVYLQKENIIDESGMPKERFSAEFPKEGPSILRIQQVVRGDSAAYFCASSPRPEAGELFFGEGSRLTVL.

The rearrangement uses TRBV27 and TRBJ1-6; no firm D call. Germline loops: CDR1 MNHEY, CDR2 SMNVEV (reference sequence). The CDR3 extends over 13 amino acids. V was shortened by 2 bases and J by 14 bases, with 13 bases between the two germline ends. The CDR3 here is CASSLLGEVTLHF. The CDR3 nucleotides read TGTGCCAGCAGTTTACTTGGGGAGGTCACCCTCCACTTT.

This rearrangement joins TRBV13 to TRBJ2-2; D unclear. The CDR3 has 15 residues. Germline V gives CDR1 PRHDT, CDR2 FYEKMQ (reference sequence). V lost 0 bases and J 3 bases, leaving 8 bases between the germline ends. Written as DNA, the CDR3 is TGTGCCAGCAGCTTAGGGGATCGGGACACCGGGGAGCTGTTTTTT. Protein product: CASSLGDRDTGELFF.

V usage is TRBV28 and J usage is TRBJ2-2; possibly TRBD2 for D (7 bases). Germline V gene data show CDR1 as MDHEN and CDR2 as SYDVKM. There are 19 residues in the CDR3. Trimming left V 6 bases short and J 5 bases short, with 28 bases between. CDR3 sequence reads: CASSPWGSFGGARTGELFF. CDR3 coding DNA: TGTGCCAGCAGCCCGTGGGGATCGTTTGGGGGGGCGAGAACCGGGGAGCTGTTTTTT.

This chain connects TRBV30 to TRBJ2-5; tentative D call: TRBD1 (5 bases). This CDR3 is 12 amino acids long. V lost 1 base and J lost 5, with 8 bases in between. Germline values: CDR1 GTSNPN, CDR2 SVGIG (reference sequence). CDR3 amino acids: CAWSEGSETQYF. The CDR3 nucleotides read TGTGCCTGGAGTGAGGGGTCCGAGACCCAGTACTTC.

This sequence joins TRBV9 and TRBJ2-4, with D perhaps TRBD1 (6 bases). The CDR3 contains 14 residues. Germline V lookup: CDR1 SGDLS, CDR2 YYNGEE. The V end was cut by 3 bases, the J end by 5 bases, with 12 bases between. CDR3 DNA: TGTGCCAGCAGCGGCGCAGGGGTTGAAAACATTCAGTACTTC. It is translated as CASSGAGVENIQYF.

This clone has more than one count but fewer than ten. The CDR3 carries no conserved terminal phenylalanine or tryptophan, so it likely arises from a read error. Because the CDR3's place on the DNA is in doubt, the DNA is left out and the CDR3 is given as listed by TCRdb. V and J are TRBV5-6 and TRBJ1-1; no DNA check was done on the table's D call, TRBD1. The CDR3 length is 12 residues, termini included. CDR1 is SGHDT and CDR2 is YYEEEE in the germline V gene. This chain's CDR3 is CASSLVTGLTSV.

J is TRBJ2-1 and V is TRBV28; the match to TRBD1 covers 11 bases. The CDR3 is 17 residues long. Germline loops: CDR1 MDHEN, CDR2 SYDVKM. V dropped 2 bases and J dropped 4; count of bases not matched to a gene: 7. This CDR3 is CASSLLGGTGGYNEQFF. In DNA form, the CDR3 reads TGTGCCAGCAGTTTACTAGGCGGGACAGGGGGATACAATGAGCAGTTCTTC.

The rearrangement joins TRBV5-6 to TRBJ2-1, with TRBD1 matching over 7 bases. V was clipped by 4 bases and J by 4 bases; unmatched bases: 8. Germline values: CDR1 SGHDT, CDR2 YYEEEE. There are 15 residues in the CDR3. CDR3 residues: CASSPGTVIYNEQFF. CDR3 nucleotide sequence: TGTGCCAGCAGCCCCGGGACAGTAATTTACAATGAGCAGTTCTTC.

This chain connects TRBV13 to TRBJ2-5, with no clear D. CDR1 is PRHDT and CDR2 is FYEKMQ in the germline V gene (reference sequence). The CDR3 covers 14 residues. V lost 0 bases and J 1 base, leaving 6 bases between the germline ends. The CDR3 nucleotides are TGTGCCAGCAGCTTAGGCCTTTCCCAAGAGACCCAGTACTTC. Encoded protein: CASSLGLSQETQYF.

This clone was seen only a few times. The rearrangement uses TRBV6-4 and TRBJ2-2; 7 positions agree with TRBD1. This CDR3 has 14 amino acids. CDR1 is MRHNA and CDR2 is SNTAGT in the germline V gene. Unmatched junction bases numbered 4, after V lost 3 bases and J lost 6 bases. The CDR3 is CASSEGRGSGELFF. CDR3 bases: TGTGCCAGCAGTGAAGGCAGGGGGTCCGGGGAGCTGTTTTTT.

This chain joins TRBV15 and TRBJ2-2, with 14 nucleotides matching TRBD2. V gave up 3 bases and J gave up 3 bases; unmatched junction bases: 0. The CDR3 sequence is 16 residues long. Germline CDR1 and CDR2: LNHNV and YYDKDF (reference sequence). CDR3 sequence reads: CATSRGLAGDTGELFF. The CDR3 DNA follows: TGTGCCACCAGCAGGGGACTAGCGGGAGACACCGGGGAGCTGTTTTTT. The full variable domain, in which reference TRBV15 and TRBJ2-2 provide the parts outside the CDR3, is DAMVIQNPRYQVTQFGKPVTLSCSQTLNHNVMYWYQQKSSQAPKLLFHYYDKDFNNEADTPDNFQSRRPNTSFCFLDIRSPGLGDTAMYLCATSRGLAGDTGELFFGEGSRLTVL.

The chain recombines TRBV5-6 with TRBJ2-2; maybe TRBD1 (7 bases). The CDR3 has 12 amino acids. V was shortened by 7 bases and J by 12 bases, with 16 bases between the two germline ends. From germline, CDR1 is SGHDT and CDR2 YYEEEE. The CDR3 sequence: CASGRGTEKLFF. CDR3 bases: TGTGCCAGCGGACGGGGGACAGAGAAGCTGTTTTTT.

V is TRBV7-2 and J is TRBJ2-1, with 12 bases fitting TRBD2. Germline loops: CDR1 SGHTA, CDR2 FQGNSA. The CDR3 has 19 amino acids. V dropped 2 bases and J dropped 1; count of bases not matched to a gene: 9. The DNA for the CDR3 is TGTGCCAGCAGCTTACTAGCGGGGGGGCTAGACCTTTCCTACAATGAGCAGTTCTTC. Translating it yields CASSLLAGGLDLSYNEQFF. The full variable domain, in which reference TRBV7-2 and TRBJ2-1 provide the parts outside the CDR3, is GAGVSQSPSNKVTEKGKDVELRCDPISGHTALYWYRQSLGQGLEFLIYFQGNSAPDKSGLPSDRFSAERTGGSVSTLTIQRTQQEDSAVYLCASSLLAGGLDLSYNEQFFGPGTRLTVL.

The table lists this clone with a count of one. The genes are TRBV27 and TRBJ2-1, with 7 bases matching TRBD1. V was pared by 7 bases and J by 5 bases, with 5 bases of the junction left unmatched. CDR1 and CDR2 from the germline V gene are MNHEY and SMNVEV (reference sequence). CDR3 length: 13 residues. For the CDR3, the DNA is TGTGCCAGCACTACCGGACAGGACAATGAGCAGTTCTTC. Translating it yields CASTTGQDNEQFF.

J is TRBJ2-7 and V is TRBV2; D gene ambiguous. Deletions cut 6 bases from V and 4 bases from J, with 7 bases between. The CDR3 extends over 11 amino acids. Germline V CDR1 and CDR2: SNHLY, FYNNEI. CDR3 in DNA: TGTGCCAGCAGGGCAGAATACGAGCAGTACTTC. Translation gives CASRAEYEQYF.

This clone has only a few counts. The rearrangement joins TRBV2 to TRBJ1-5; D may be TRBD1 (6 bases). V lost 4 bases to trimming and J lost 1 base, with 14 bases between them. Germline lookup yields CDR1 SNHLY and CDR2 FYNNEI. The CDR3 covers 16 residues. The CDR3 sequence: CASSGPGQISNQPQHF. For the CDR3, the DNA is TGTGCCAGCAGTGGCCCGGGACAAATCAGCAATCAGCCCCAGCATTTT.

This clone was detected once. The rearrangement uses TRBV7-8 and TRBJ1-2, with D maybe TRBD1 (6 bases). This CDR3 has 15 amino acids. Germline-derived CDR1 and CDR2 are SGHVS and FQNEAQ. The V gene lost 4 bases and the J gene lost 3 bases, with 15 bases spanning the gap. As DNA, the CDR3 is TGTGCCAGCAGCTCTAGGTCAGGGGCGGACTATGGCTACACCTTC. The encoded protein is CASSSRSGADYGYTF.

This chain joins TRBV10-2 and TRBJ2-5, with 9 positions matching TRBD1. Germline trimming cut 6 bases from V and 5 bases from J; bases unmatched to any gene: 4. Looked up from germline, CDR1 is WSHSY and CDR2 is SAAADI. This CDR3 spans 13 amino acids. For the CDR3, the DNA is TGCGCCAGCAGACAGGGGGCCGTGGAGACCCAGTACTTC. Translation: CASRQGAVETQYF.

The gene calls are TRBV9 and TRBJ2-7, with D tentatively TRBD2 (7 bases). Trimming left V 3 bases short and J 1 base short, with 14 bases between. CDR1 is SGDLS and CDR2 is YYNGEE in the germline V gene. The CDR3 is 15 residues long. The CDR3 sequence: CASSGGGASSYEQYF. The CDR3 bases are TGTGCCAGCAGCGGAGGGGGGGCATCATCCTACGAGCAGTACTTC.